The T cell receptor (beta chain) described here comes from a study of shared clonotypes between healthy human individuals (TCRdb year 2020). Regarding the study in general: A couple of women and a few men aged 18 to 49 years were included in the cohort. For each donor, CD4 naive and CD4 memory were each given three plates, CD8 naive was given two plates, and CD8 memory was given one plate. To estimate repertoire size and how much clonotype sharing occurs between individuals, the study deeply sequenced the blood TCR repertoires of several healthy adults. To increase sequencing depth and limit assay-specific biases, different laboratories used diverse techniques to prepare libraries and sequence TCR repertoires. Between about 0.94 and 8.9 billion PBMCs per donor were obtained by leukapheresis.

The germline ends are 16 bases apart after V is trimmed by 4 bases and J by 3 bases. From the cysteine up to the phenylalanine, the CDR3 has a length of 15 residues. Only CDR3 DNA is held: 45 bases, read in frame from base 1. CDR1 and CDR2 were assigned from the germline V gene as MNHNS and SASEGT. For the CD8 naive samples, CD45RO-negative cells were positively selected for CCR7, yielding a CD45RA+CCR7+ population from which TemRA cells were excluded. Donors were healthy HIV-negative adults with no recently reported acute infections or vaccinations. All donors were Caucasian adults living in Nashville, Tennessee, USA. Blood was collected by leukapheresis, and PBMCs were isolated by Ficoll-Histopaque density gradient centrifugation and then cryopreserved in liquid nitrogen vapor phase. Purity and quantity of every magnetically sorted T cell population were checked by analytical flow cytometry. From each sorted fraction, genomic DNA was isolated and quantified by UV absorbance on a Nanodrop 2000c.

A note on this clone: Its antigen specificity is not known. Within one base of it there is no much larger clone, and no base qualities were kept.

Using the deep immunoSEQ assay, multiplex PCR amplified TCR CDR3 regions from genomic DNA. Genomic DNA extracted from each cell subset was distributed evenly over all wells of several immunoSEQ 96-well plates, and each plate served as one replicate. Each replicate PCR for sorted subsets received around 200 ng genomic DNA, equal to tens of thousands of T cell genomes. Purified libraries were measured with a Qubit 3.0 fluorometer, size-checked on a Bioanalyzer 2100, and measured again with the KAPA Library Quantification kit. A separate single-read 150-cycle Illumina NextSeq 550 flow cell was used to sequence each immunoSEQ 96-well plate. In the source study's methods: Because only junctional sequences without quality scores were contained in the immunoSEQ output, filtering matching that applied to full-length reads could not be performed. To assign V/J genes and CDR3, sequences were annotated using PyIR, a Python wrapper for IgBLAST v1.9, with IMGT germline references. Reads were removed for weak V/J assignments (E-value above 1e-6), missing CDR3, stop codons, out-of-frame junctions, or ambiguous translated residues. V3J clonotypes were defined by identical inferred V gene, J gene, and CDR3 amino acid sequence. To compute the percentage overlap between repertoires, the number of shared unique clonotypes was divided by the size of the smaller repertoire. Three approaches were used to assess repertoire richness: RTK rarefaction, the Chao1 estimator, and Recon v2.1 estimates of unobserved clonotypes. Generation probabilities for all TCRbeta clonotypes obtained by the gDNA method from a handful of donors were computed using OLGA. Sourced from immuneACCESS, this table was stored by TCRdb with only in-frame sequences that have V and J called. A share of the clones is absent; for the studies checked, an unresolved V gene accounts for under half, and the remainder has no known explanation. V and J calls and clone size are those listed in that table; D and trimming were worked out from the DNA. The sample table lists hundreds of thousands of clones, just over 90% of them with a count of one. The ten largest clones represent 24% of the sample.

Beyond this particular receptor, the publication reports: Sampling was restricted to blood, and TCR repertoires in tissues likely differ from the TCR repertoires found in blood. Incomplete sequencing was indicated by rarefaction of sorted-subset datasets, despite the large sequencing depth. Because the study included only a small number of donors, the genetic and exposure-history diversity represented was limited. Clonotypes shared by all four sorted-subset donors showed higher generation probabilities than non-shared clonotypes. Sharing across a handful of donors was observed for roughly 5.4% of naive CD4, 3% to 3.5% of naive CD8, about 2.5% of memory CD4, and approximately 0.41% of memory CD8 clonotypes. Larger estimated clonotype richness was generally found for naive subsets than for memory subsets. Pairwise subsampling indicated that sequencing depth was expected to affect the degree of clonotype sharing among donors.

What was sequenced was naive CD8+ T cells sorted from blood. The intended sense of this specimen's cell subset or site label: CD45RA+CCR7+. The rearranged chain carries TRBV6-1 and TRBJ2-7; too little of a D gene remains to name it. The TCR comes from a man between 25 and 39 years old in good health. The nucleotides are TGTGCCAGCAGTGCTGGGCGTCGGACCCTCTACGAGCAGTACTTC. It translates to CASSAGRRTLYEQYF.